Presented here are 16 T cell receptor beta chains from one specimen sequenced in a study of blood T cell repertoires in COVID-19. Repertoires were generated with immunoSEQ multiplex PCR, while TCRdb's copy carries only in-frame clones and drops some. The data hold about 300,000 clones, with approximately 84% observed a single time. Sequenced sample: PBMCs or T cells enriched from blood (not recorded which). These receptors all come from a man aged 25 to 40 who had recovered from COVID-19.

V gene TRBV9 combines with J gene TRBJ1-1; D ambiguous. The germline V gene encodes CDR1 SGDLS and CDR2 YYNGEE. The V gene lost 4 bases and the J gene lost 1 base, with 8 bases spanning the gap. The CDR3 loop spans 13 amino acids. CDR3 protein: CASSPRPNTEAFF. The CDR3 region has the DNA TGTGCCAGCAGCCCCAGGCCGAACACTGAAGCTTTCTTT.

This sequence joins TRBV25-1 and TRBJ1-3; no definite D call. Germline CDR1 and CDR2: MGHDK and SYGVNS. The CDR3 runs to 16 residues. The V end was cut by 1 base, the J end by 3 bases, with 13 bases between. CDR3 residues: CASSESGGIIGNTIYF. The CDR3 DNA follows: TGTGCCAGCAGTGAATCCGGCGGGATAATTGGAAACACCATATATTTT.

This chain uses TRBV6-5 with TRBJ1-5; TRBD1 aligns across 8 bases. Germline CDR1 reads MNHEY; CDR2 reads SVGAGI. V trimming: 6 bases; J trimming: 5 bases; junction bases outside the gene matches: 6. The CDR3 consists of 14 residues. In nucleotides, the CDR3 is TGTGCCAGCAGCCCACGGACAGGGCATCAGCCCCAGCATTTT. Amino acids: CASSPRTGHQPQHF.

This clone was observed a few times. The chain has TRBV7-2 and TRBJ2-7, with D possibly matching TRBD2 (6 bases). The CDR3 extends over 13 amino acids. Looked up from germline, CDR1 is SGHTA and CDR2 is FQGNSA. Trimming removed 5 bases from V and 3 bases from J, with 11 bases in between. The CDR3 spells CASSQTRGYEQYF. The DNA for the CDR3 is TGTGCCAGCAGCCAGACTAGGGGCTACGAGCAGTACTTC.

The V and J genes are TRBV11-2 and TRBJ2-3; TRBD2 matches at 12 bases. J gave up 2 bases and V 4 bases, and 7 bases lay outside the gene matches. The CDR3 is 17 amino acids. The germline V gene has CDR1 SGHAT and CDR2 FQNNGV. This CDR3 reads CASSSVWTSGVTDTQYF. As DNA, the CDR3 is TGTGCCAGCAGCTCAGTATGGACTAGCGGGGTCACAGATACGCAGTATTTT.

J is TRBJ2-1 and V is TRBV19, with 7 nucleotides matching TRBD2. Germline CDR1 LNHDA, CDR2 SQIVND (reference sequence). Trimming at V came to 7 bases and at J to 1 base, leaving 4 bases not matched to a gene. CDR3 length: 14 residues. The chain's CDR3 is CASKSGGSYNEQFF. Written as DNA, the CDR3 is TGTGCCAGTAAATCGGGAGGATCCTACAATGAGCAGTTCTTC.

The V call is TRBV20-1, the J call TRBJ2-1; 7 nucleotides match TRBD2. Losses at the gene ends were 3 bases for V and 6 bases for J; bases not matched to a gene: 11. This CDR3 has 15 amino acids. Germline V gives CDR1 DFQATT, CDR2 SNEGSKA (reference sequence). The CDR3 DNA sequence: TGCAGTGCTAGTCCTAACGGGAGGAACTTCAATGAGCAGTTCTTC. The encoded protein is CSASPNGRNFNEQFF.

The chain recombines TRBV3-1 (or the pseudogene TRBV3-2) with TRBJ1-2, with D possibly TRBD1 on 6 matching bases. V shed 4 bases and J shed 4 bases, with 16 bases lying between them. This CDR3 comprises 15 residues. The germline V gene has CDR1 LGHDT and CDR2 YNNKEL (reference sequence). This CDR3 reads CASSRGHLNPYGYTF. As DNA, the CDR3 is TGTGCCAGCAGCCGGGGGCATTTAAACCCCTATGGCTACACCTTC.

This chain connects TRBV7-9 to TRBJ2-7; 13 bases are shared with TRBD2. Germline V gene sequence: CDR1 SEHNR, CDR2 FQNEAQ (reference sequence). V was clipped by 5 bases and J by 2 bases; unmatched bases: 3. The CDR3 totals 15 residues. CDR3 amino acids: CASSRLAGGPYEQYF. DNA of the CDR3: TGTGCCAGCAGCAGACTAGCGGGAGGCCCCTACGAGCAGTACTTC.

The chain joins TRBV6-5 to TRBJ2-7, with D perhaps matching TRBD2 (5 bases). Germline V gene data show CDR1 as MNHEY and CDR2 as SVGAGI. V shed 7 bases and J shed 3 bases, with 13 bases lying between them. CDR3 size: 13 residues. The CDR3 spells CASTKREGYEQYF. CDR3 nucleotide sequence: TGTGCCAGCACCAAGAGAGAGGGCTACGAGCAGTACTTC.

V gene TRBV11-2 combines with J gene TRBJ2-5, with D tentatively TRBD2 (5 bases). V was trimmed by 4 bases and J by 1 base, leaving 13 bases between them. Germline lookup yields CDR1 SGHAT and CDR2 FQNNGV. The CDR3 runs 15 residues. CDR3 DNA: TGTGCCAGCAGCTCTAGACTAACCCCCCAAGAGACCCAGTACTTC. This translates into CASSSRLTPQETQYF.

The chain joins TRBV29-1 to TRBJ1-2, with unresolved D. The CDR3 spans 12 residues. CDR1 is SQVTM and CDR2 is ANQGSEA in the germline V gene. V lost 2 bases to trimming and J lost 6 bases, with 10 bases between them. CDR3 DNA sequence: TGCAGCGTTGAATCTGGGGAGGATGGCTACACCTTC. It codes for CSVESGEDGYTF.

V gene TRBV7-4 combines with J gene TRBJ2-1; 11 bases map to TRBD1. The trim removed 5 bases at V and 0 bases at J, leaving 9 bases unmatched. The CDR3 spans 18 residues. The germline V gene encodes CDR1 SGHVT and CDR2 SQSDAQ. The CDR3 loop is CASSSRDRGSSSYNEQFF. CDR3 coding DNA: TGTGCCAGCAGCAGCCGGGACAGGGGGTCAAGCTCCTACAATGAGCAGTTCTTC.

This sequence joins TRBV6-1 and TRBJ1-6, with 7 bases identical to TRBD1. CDR3 length: 17 amino acids. With V trimmed by 4 bases and J by 0 bases, 6 bases remained unmatched. The V gene's germline CDR1 is MNHNS and CDR2 SASEGT. DNA of the CDR3: TGTGCCAGCAGTGCTCGTGGGGACAGCTCCTATAATTCACCCCTCCACTTT. Amino acids: CASSARGDSSYNSPLHF.

V usage is TRBV7-2 and J usage is TRBJ1-1, with TRBD1 matching 7 bases. Germline CDR1 SGHTA, CDR2 FQGNSA. This CDR3 comprises 15 residues. The trim removed 4 bases at V and 4 bases at J, leaving 9 bases unmatched. Here the CDR3 DNA reads TGTGCCAGCAGCTCCAGGACAGGATCGGGCACTGAAGCTTTCTTT. This encodes CASSSRTGSGTEAFF. Full variable domain (rest looked up from reference TRBV7-2 and TRBJ1-1): GAGVSQSPSNKVTEKGKDVELRCDPISGHTALYWYRQSLGQGLEFLIYFQGNSAPDKSGLPSDRFSAERTGGSVSTLTIQRTQQEDSAVYLCASSSRTGSGTEAFFGQGTRLTVV.

On this clone itself: One end of the junction fails to match germline, which may point to a read error. V is TRBV2 and J is TRBJ1-5, with 8 bases matching TRBD1. Germline CDR1 is SNHLY and CDR2 is FYNNEI. This CDR3 region has 15 residues. The CDR3: CASSDTGGSNQPQHF. The CDR3 DNA sequence: TGTGCCAGTAGTGACACAGGGGGGAGCAATCAGCCCCAGCATTTT. Filled out from reference TRBV2 and TRBJ1-5, the complete variable domain reads EPEVTQTPSHQVTQMGQEVILRCVPISNHLYFYWYRQILGQKVEFLVSFYNNEISEKSEIFDDQFSVERPDGSNFTLKIRSTKLEDSAMYFCASSDTGGSNQPQHFGDGTRLSIL.